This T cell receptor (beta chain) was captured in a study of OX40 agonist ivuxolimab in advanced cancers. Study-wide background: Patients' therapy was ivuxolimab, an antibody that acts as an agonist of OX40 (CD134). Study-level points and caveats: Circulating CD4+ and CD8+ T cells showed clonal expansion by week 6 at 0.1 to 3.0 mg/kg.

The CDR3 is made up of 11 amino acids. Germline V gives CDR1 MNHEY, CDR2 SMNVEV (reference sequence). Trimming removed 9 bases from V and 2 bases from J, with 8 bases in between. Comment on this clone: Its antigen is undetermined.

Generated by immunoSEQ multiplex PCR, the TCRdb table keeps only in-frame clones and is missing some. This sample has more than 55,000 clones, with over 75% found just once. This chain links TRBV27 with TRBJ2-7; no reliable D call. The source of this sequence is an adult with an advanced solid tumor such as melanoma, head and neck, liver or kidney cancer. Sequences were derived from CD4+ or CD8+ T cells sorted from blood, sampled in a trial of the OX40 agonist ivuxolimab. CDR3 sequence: CARMRTYEQYF. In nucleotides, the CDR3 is TGTGCCAGAATGCGGACCTACGAGCAGTACTTC.